The 23 T cell receptor beta chains presented below share a single source sample, sequenced in a study of cytomegalovirus exposure and HLA in healthy donors. TCRdb keeps only in-frame clones here, not all; method: immunoSEQ multiplex PCR. Seen here are roughly 79,000 clones, 85% to 95% observed once, and the top ten hold 0.55% to 0.8%. The material sequenced was PBMCs. The receptor set was obtained from a young man in good health and CMV-seronegative.

The V call is TRBV4-2, the J call TRBJ2-7, with TRBD2 matching 9 bases. The junction had 5 bases not matched to a gene; V was cut back by 1 base and J by 7 bases. CDR3 length equals 14 residues. CDR1 LGHNA and CDR2 YNFKEQ come from the germline V gene. CDR3 loop: CASSQVAGVGEQYF. The CDR3, as DNA: TGTGCCAGCAGCCAAGTAGCGGGAGTTGGTGAGCAGTACTTC.

CDR3 residues: CASSFLVGAYEQYF. The CDR3 DNA reads TGTGCCAGCAGCTTCCTAGTGGGAGCCTACGAGCAGTACTTC. The chain is built from TRBV7-2 and TRBJ2-7; the D gene is possibly TRBD2 (5 bases). V was trimmed by 3 bases and J by 2 bases, leaving 11 bases between them. Per the germline V gene, CDR1 is SGHTA and CDR2 is FQGNSA. The CDR3 is 14 amino acids. Full variable domain (outside the CDR3, taken from reference TRBV7-2 and TRBJ2-7): GAGVSQSPSNKVTEKGKDVELRCDPISGHTALYWYRQSLGQGLEFLIYFQGNSAPDKSGLPSDRFSAERTGGSVSTLTIQRTQQEDSAVYLCASSFLVGAYEQYFGPGTRLTVT.

This chain connects TRBV6-6 to TRBJ1-5; D possibly corresponds to TRBD1 (5 bases). V lost 7 bases and J lost 5, with 12 bases in between. Germline V gene data show CDR1 as MNHNY and CDR2 as SVGAGI (reference sequence). The CDR3 is 13 residues long. The CDR3 region has the DNA TGTGCCAGCAAACACTCGGGGGATCAGCCCCAGCATTTT. It encodes CASKHSGDQPQHF.

This chain links TRBV6-1 with TRBJ2-7; D remains unclear. CDR3 length equals 13 residues. Per the germline V gene, CDR1 is MNHNS and CDR2 is SASEGT. V lost 9 bases to trimming and J lost 0 bases, with 12 bases between them. The CDR3 loop is CASGLADSYEQYF. The CDR3 DNA follows: TGTGCCAGTGGCCTGGCGGACTCCTACGAGCAGTACTTC.

The V and J genes are TRBV28 and TRBJ2-7; TRBD2 matches at 8 bases. Germline lookup yields CDR1 MDHEN and CDR2 SYDVKM. CDR3 size: 21 residues. V shed 7 bases, J shed 5 bases, and the junction held 31 bases outside the gene matches. The CDR3 loop is CASIYPTAAGGRAQRRDEQYF. The CDR3 DNA follows: TGTGCCAGCATATATCCGACCGCGGCGGGGGGAAGGGCCCAGAGGAGGGACGAGCAGTACTTC.

The gene calls are TRBV29-1 and TRBJ2-5; 11 nucleotides match TRBD2. V trimming: 6 bases; J trimming: 3 bases; junction bases outside the gene matches: 3. The CDR3 loop spans 13 amino acids. Germline CDR1 and CDR2: SQVTM and ANQGSEA. The CDR3 spells CSVTSGGKETQYF. CDR3 sequence (DNA): TGCAGCGTCACTAGCGGGGGTAAAGAGACCCAGTACTTC. Using reference TRBV29-1 and TRBJ2-5 for the parts outside the CDR3, the full variable domain is SAVISQKPSRDICQRGTSLTIQCQVDSQVTMMFWYRQQPGQSLTLIATANQGSEATYESGFVIDKFPISRPNLTFSTLTVSNMSPEDSSIYLCSVTSGGKETQYFGPGTRLLVL.

As DNA, the CDR3 is TGTGCCAGCAGCCTTTCTAGCGTGAGTGAGCAGTTCTTC. It translates to CASSLSSVSEQFF. This chain links TRBV7-9 with TRBJ2-1; D might be TRBD2 (6 bases). This CDR3 is built from 13 residues. V dropped 5 bases and J dropped 9 bases, with 14 bases sitting between them. Per germline, CDR1 SEHNR and CDR2 FQNEAQ (reference sequence).

V is TRBV6-5 and J is TRBJ2-1, with 8 bases identical to TRBD2. Germline-derived CDR1 and CDR2 are MNHEY and SVGAGI. V dropped 10 bases and J dropped 2; count of bases not matched to a gene: 4. The CDR3 loop spans 13 amino acids. The CDR3 is CATGREAYNEQFF. CDR3 DNA: TGTGCCACCGGGAGGGAGGCCTACAATGAGCAGTTCTTC.

The rearrangement joins TRBV29-1 to TRBJ1-1, with 12 bases fitting TRBD1. Germline values: CDR1 SQVTM, CDR2 ANQGSEA. CDR3 size: 16 residues. V gave up 6 bases and J gave up 0 bases; unmatched junction bases: 8. The CDR3 nucleotides read TGCAGCGTGCTCGGGACAGGGGGCTTTATGAACACTGAAGCTTTCTTT. Protein: CSVLGTGGFMNTEAFF.

V usage is TRBV7-9 and J usage is TRBJ1-2; 7 bases align to TRBD1. The CDR3 length is 16 residues. The V segment lost 7 bases and the J segment 5 bases; nucleotides outside the gene matches: 16. Looked up from germline, CDR1 is SEHNR and CDR2 is FQNEAQ (reference sequence). CDR3 DNA sequence: TGTGCCAGCACCGACAGACAGGGCGGGGTGGATTATGGCTACACCTTC. As protein: CASTDRQGGVDYGYTF.

This chain uses TRBV11-3 with TRBJ2-5; 11 nucleotides agree with TRBD1. The junction had 4 bases not matched to a gene; V was cut back by 5 bases and J by 5 bases. The CDR3 loop spans 14 amino acids. Germline loops: CDR1 SGHNT, CDR2 YENEEA. The CDR3, as DNA: TGTGCCAGCAGCCCCCGGACAGGGGGCGAGACCCAGTACTTC. It translates to CASSPRTGGETQYF.

CDR3 region: CASSWKPHRFYNEQFF. The CDR3 region has the DNA TGTGCCAGTAGTTGGAAGCCCCACAGATTCTACAATGAGCAGTTCTTC. The J gene is TRBJ2-1, the V gene TRBV19, with D uncertain. Looked up from germline, CDR1 is LNHDA and CDR2 is SQIVND (reference sequence). Trimming left V 5 bases short and J 3 bases short, with 17 bases between. The CDR3 has 16 amino acids.

The V gene is TRBV18, the J gene TRBJ2-2; weak D call: TRBD2 (5 bases). The CDR3 runs 16 residues. The V gene lost 4 bases and the J gene lost 5 bases, with 17 bases spanning the gap. Germline V CDR1 and CDR2: KGHSH, LQKENI. As DNA, the CDR3 is TGTGCCAGCTCACTTGAAGCGGTAGGCGGTACCGGGGAGCTGTTTTTT. This gives the protein CASSLEAVGGTGELFF.

This chain links TRBV7-9 with TRBJ1-4; 7 positions match TRBD1. From germline, CDR1 is SEHNR and CDR2 FQNEAQ (reference sequence). The CDR3 covers 18 residues. V lost 3 bases, J lost 4 bases, and 14 bases stayed unmatched. The CDR3 loop reads CASSFISGRGRGNEKLFF. The CDR3, as DNA: TGTGCCAGCAGCTTTATATCCGGTAGGGGGCGCGGTAATGAAAAACTGTTTTTT.

The gene calls are TRBV21-1 and TRBJ2-7; the table calls TRBD1, which could not be checked here. TRBV21-1 is designated a pseudogene. The CDR3 is 20 amino acids. In nucleotides, the CDR3 is TGTGCCAGCAGCACGATACTGGTGAGGGTGGGACAGGGGGACTCCTACGAGCAGTACTTC. Amino acids: CASSTILVRVGQGDSYEQYF.

V usage is TRBV11-3 and J usage is TRBJ2-3; 10 bases map to TRBD1. The CDR3 spans 16 residues. CDR1 SGHNT and CDR2 YENEEA come from the germline V gene. With V trimmed by 5 bases and J by 4 bases, 9 bases remained unmatched. The CDR3 sequence: CASSPLTGGLADTQYF. The DNA of the CDR3 is TGTGCCAGCAGCCCTCTGACAGGGGGCCTCGCAGATACGCAGTATTTT.

The chain uses TRBV18 and TRBJ2-3, with 7 bases fitting TRBD2. The CDR3 loop spans 15 amino acids. The V and J ends lost 4 bases and 0 bases, in that order; junction bases with no gene match: 4. Looked up from germline, CDR1 is KGHSH and CDR2 is LQKENI. The CDR3 loop reads CASSLSGVSTDTQYF. The CDR3 nucleotides read TGTGCCAGCTCACTCAGCGGGGTTAGCACAGATACGCAGTATTTT.

V gene TRBV7-9 combines with J gene TRBJ1-2; a possible D gene is TRBD1 (5 bases). In germline, CDR1 is SEHNR, CDR2 FQNEAQ (reference sequence). CDR3 length: 15 residues. The V end was cut by 1 base, the J end by 4 bases, with 13 bases between. The CDR3 region is CASSLVPGTTYGYTF. CDR3 in DNA: TGTGCCAGCAGCTTAGTACCAGGGACTACCTATGGCTACACCTTC.

The chain employs TRBV27 and TRBJ1-1; no firm D call. This CDR3 is built from 14 residues. CDR1 and CDR2 from the germline V gene are MNHEY and SMNVEV (reference sequence). V was cut by 3 bases and J by 1 base, with 9 bases left in between. CDR3 residues: CASSFLAGNTEAFF. CDR3 sequence (DNA): TGTGCCAGCAGTTTCCTGGCGGGGAACACTGAAGCTTTCTTT.

V is TRBV12-5 and J is TRBJ2-2, with 8 bases that match TRBD2. With 6 bases clipped from V and 1 base from J, the junction kept 7 bases outside the gene matches. Germline values: CDR1 LGHNT, CDR2 FRNRAP. The CDR3 extends over 16 amino acids. The CDR3, as DNA: TGTGCTAGTGGCCGAACGGGAGGGTGGAACACCGGGGAGCTGTTTTTT. Its protein is CASGRTGGWNTGELFF.

The chain has TRBV29-1 and TRBJ1-2; D gene ambiguous. V dropped 7 bases and J dropped 11 bases, with 11 bases sitting between them. The CDR3 covers 9 residues. Germline CDR1 is SQVTM and CDR2 is ANQGSEA. Here the CDR3 reads CSADSGYTF. The CDR3 nucleotides are TGCAGCGCGGACTCCGGTTACACCTTC.

V gene TRBV19 combines with J gene TRBJ1-2, with a possible D match to TRBD1 (6 bases). Trimming stripped 10 bases from V and 2 bases from J, with 14 bases between. The CDR3 is 13 amino acids. Germline CDR1 reads LNHDA; CDR2 reads SQIVND (reference sequence). The CDR3 protein is CATRQDPNYGYTF. CDR3 in DNA: TGTGCCACCAGACAGGACCCGAACTATGGCTACACCTTC.

J is TRBJ2-5 and V is TRBV12-5; 12 bases are a match to TRBD2. The CDR3 length is 17 residues. Germline CDR1 LGHNT, CDR2 FRNRAP. After removal of 4 bases from V and 3 bases from J, the junction contained 9 bases not matched to a gene. The CDR3 loop is CASGSGARLAGEETQYF. DNA for the CDR3: TGTGCTAGTGGTTCTGGGGCCCGACTAGCGGGAGAAGAGACCCAGTACTTC.